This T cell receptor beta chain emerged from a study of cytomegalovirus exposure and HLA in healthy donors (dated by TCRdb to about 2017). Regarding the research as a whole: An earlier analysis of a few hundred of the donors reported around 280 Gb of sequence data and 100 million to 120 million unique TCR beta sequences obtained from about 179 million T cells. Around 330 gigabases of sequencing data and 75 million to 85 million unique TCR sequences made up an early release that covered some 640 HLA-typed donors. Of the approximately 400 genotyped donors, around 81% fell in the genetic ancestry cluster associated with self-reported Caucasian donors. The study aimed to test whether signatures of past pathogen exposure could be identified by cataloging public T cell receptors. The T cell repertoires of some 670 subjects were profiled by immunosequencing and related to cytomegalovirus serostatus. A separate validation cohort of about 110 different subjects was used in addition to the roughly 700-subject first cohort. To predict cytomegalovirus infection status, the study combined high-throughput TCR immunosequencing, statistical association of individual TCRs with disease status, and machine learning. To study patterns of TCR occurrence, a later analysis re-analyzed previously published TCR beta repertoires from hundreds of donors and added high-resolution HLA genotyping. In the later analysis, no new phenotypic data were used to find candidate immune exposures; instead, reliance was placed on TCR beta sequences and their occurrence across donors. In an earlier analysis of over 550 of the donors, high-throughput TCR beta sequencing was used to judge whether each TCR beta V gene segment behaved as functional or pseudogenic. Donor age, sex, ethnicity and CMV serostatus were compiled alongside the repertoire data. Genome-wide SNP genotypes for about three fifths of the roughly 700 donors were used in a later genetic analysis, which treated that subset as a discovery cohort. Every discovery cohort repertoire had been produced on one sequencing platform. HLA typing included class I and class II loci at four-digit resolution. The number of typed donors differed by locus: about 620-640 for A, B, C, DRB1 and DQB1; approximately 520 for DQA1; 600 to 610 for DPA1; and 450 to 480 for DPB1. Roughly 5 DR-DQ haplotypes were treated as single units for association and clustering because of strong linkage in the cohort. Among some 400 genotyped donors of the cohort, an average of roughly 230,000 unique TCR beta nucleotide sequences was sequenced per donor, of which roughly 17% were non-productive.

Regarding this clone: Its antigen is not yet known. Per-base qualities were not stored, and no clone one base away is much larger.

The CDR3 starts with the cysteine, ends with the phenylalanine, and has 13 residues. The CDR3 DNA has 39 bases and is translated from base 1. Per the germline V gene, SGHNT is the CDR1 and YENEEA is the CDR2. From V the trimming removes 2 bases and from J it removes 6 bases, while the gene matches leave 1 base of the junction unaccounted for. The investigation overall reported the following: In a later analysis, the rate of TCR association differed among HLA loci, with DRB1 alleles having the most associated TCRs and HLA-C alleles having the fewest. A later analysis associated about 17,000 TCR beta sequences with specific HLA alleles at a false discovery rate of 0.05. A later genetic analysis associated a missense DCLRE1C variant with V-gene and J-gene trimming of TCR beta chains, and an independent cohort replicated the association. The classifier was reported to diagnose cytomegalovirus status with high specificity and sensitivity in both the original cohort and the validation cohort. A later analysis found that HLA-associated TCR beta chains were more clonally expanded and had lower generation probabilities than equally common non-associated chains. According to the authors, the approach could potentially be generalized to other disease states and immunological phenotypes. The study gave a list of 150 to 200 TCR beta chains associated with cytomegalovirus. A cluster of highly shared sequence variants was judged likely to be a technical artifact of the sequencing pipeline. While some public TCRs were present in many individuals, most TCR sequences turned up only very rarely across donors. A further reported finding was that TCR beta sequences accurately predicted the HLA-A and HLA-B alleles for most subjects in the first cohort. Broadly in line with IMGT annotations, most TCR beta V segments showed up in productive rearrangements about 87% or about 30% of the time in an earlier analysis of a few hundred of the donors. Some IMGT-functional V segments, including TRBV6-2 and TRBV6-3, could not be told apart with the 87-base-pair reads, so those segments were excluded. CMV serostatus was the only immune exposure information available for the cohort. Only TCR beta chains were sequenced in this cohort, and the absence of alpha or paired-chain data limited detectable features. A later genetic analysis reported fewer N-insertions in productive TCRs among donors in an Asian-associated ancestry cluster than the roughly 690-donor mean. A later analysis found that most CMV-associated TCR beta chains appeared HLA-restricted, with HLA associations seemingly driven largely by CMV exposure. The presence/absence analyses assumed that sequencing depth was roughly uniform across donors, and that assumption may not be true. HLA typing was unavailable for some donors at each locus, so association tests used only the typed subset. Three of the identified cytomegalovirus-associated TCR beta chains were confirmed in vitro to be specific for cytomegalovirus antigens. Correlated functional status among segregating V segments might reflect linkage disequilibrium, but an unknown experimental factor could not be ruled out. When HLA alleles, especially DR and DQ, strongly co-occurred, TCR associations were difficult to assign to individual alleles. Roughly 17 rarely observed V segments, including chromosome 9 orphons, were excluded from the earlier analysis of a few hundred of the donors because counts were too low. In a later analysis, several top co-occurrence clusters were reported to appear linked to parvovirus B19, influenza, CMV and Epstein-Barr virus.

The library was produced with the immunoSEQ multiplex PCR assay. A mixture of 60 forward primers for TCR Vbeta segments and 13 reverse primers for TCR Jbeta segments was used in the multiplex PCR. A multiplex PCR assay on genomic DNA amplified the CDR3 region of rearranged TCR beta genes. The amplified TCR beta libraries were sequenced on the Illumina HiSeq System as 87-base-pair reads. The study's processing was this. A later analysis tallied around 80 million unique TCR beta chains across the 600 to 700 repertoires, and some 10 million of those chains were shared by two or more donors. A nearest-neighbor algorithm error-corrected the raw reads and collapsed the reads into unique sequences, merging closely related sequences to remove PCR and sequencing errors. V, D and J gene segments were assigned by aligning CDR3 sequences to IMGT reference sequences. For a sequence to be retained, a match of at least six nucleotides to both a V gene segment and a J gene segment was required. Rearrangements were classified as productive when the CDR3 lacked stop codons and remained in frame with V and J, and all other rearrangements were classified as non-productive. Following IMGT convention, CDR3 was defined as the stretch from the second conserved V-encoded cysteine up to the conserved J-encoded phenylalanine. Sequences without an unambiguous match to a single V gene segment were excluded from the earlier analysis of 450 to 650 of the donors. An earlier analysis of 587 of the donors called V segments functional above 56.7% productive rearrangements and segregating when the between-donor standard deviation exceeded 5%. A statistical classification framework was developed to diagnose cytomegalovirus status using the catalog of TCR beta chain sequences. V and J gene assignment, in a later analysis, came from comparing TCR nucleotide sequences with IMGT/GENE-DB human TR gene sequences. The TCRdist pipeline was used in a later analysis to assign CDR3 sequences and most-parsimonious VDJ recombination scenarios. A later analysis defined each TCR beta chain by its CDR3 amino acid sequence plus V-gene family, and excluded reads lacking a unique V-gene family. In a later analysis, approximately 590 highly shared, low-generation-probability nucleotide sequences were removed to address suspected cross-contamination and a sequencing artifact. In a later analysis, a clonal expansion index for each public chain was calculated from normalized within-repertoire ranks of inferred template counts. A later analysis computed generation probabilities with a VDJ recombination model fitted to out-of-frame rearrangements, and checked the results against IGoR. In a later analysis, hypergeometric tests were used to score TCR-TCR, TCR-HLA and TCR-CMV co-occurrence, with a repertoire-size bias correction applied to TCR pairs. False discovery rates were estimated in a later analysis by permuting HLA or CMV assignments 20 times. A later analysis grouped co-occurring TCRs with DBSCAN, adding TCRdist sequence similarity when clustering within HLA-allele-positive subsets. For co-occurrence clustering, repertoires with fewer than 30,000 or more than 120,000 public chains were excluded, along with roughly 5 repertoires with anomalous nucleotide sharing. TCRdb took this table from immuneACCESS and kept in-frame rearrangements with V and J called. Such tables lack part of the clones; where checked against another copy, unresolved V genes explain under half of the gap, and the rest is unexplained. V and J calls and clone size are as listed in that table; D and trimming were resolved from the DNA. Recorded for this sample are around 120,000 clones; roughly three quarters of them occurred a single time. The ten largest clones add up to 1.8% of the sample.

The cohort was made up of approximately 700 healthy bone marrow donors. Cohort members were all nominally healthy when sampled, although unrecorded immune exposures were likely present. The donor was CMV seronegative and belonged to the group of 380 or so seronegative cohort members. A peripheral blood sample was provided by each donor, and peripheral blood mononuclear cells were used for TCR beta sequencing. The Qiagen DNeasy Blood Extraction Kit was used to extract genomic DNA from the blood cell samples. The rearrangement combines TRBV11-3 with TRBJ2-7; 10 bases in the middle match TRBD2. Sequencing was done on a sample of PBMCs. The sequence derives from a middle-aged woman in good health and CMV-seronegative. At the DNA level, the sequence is TGTGCCAGCAGCTTATCTAGCGGGAGCGAGCAGTACTTC. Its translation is CASSLSSGSEQYF.